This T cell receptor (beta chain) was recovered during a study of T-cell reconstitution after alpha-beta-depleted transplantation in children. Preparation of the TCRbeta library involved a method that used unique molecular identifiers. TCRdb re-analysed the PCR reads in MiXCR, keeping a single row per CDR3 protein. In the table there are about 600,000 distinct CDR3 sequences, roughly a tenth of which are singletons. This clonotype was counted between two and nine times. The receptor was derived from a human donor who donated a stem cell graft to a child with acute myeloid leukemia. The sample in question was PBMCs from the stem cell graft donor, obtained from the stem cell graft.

As DNA, the CDR3 is TGTGCCTGGACAGGGGCGGTCGGGGAGCTGTTTTTT. Translated, it gives CAWTGAVGELFF. The rearrangement joins TRBV30 to TRBJ2-2; tentatively, D is TRBD1 (6 bases). Germline lookup yields CDR1 GTSNPN and CDR2 SVGIG (reference sequence). Trimming removed 4 bases from V and 7 bases from J, with 10 bases in between. This CDR3 comprises 12 residues.